This T cell receptor (beta chain) was sequenced for a study of human T cells and chemical hapten exposure. Across the study: Patients, chiefly female, had alopecia areata, totalis or universalis.

A single record per CDR3 protein comes from TCRdb applying MiXCR to the RACE reads. The repertoire includes 150,000 to 200,000 distinct CDR3 sequences, approximately 31% of them detected once, and less than 3.5% sits in the top ten. General study points: TCRs exceeding 1 in 1000 frequency stayed unchanged with DPC sensitization.

For this clonotype: What it binds is not known.

Time point here: pre-sensitization, week 0. Treatment meaning: therapeutic diphenylcyclopropenone sensitization with weekly scalp DPC. V shed 6 bases and J shed 1 base, with 6 bases lying between them. Germline CDR1 MNHEY, CDR2 SVGEGT. This CDR3 has 12 residues. Sequences were derived from whole blood, sampled in connection with sensitization to the hapten diphenylcyclopropenone (DPC). The rearrangement joins TRBV6-2 or TRBV6-3 to TRBJ1-1; D not resolved. The TCR was taken from a woman aged 25 to 39 with alopecia areata. Some clones in this sample may be carry-over from other donors' samples. The CDR3 DNA reads TGTGCCAGCAGGCACACGAACACTGAAGCTTTCTTT. It yields the protein CASRHTNTEAFF.